This T cell receptor beta chain was observed in a study of OX40 agonist ivuxolimab in advanced cancers. Background on the whole study: Ivuxolimab was a fully human IgG2 agonistic monoclonal antibody targeting the costimulatory receptor OX40 (CD134). Intravenous ivuxolimab was administered to patients every 2 weeks at six dose levels: 0.01, 0.1, 0.3, 1.5, 3 and 10 mg/kg. Of the approximately 53 patients in dose escalation, 19 had hepatocellular carcinoma, approximately 15 had melanoma, 9 had renal cell carcinoma and 9 had head and neck cancer. In the dose-escalation cohort, 65% to 85% of patients were male, and the mean age was 60 years with a range of roughly 20 to 85. Prior anti-PD-1, anti-PD-L1 or anti-CTLA-4 therapy was permitted, and roughly two fifths of dose-escalation patients had received checkpoint inhibitors. Partial responses were achieved by three dose-escalation patients, of whom one had hepatocellular carcinoma and two had cutaneous melanoma. Peripheral TCRbeta sequencing was intended to test whether TCR sequence diversity was altered and clonal T-cell expansion was caused by ivuxolimab. The paper describes the monotherapy dose-escalation part (N of about 50 patients) of the phase I trial of ivuxolimab. Broader findings and caveats from the paper: Clonal expansion of both CD4+ and CD8+ blood T cells was observed from baseline to week 6 at doses 0.1 to 3.0 mg/kg. After ivuxolimab, CD8+ T cells had more expanded clones than CD4+ T cells on average. Low levels of normalized T-cell clonal expansion were also seen in some patients who did not respond. In the 0.1-3.0 mg/kg groups, partial responders had among the lowest normalized peripheral clonal expansion, particularly in CD8+ T cells. Which antigens the clonally expanded peripheral T cells were specific for was not determined.

Sequences SGHKS (CDR1) and YYEKEE (CDR2) are obtained from the germline V gene (reference sequence). From cysteine to phenylalanine, the CDR3 is 15 amino acids long. The DNA shown is the 45-base CDR3, in frame from base 1. V ends up 3 bases short and J 6 bases short, with an unmatched junction base count of 10. As for this clone: The antigen this receptor binds is unknown. It has no much larger one-base neighbor in the sample; base qualities were not kept.

The trial excluded patients who had a history of autoimmune disease or were on systemic immunosuppression. In every dose cohort, peripheral blood was drawn for TCR sequencing at baseline, cycle 4 day 1, and cycle 7 day 1. The samples were drawn from a first-in-human, open-label, multicenter phase I dose-escalation trial of ivuxolimab. Adults with locally advanced or metastatic melanoma, renal cell, hepatocellular, or head and neck squamous cell carcinoma were enrolled in the trial. Before TCR sequencing, CD4+ T cells and CD8+ T cells were sorted from peripheral blood as separate populations. To sequence the TCRbeta CDR3 region, genomic DNA was isolated from the sorted cells. The immunoSEQ Assay was used to sequence the TCRbeta CDR3 regions. The source is immuneACCESS, and TCRdb retained only in-frame sequences with V and J called. Part of the clones is not carried over; for the studies checked, unresolved V genes explain less than half of this, and the remainder is unexplained. This sample is represented by about 49,000 clones; 85% to 90% of them were singletons. Less than 1.3% of the sample comes from the top ten.

This chain is built from TRBV5-5 and TRBJ2-7; 9 junctional bases match TRBD2. The sequenced sample was CD4+ or CD8+ T cells sorted from blood, obtained in a trial of the OX40 agonist ivuxolimab. The sequence was collected from an adult with an advanced solid tumor such as melanoma, head and neck, liver or kidney cancer. Read as DNA, the sequence is TGTGCCAGCAGCTGGGGGGCTAGCGGGATAAGCGAGCAGTACTTC. Translated, this gives CASSWGASGISEQYF.